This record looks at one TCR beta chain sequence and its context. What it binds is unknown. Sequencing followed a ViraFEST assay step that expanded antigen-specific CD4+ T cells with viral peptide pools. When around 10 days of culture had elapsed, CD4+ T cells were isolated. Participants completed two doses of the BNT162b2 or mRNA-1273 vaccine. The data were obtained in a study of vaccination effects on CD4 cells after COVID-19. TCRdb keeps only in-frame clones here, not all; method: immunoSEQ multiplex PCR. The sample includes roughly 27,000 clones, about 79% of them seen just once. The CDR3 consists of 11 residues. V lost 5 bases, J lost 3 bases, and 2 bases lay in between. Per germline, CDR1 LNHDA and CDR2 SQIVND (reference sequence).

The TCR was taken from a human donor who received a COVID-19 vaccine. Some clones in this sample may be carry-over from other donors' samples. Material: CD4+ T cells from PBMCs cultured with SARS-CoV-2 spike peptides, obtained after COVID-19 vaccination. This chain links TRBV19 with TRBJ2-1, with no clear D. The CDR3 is CASSHYNEQFF. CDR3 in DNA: TGTGCCAGTAGTCACTACAATGAGCAGTTCTTC.